What follows are 9 T cell receptor beta chains derived from one specimen sequenced in a study of response to subunit inactivated influenza vaccine. TCRdb re-analysed the RT-PCR reads in MiXCR, keeping a single row per CDR3 protein. The data show some 550,000 distinct CDR3 sequences, with roughly 23% seen just once and 2.5% to 3% held by the top ten. These same data were also listed under a study on T cells expressing NK-cell markers. That paper adds: 5'RACE template switching with UMIs produced the TCR beta cDNA.

The sequencing used CD4+ T cells sorted from PBMCs, collected about 13 days after vaccination. The receptors stem from a man aged 50 or older who received an inactivated influenza vaccine.

This clonotype was seen a handful of times. One end of the junction fails to match germline, which may point to a read error. The chain couples TRBV6-1 to TRBJ1-6, with a weak D call TRBD1 (6 bases). The CDR3 sequence is 15 residues long. Germline V CDR1 and CDR2: MNHNS, SASEGT. The CDR3 spells CASREGGSYNSPLHF. The CDR3 DNA reads TGTGCCAGCAGAGAAGGGGGCTCCTATAATTCACCCCTCCACTTT.

This clonotype turned up a few times. The chain uses TRBV10-3 and TRBJ2-5, with 9 nucleotides matching TRBD1. From germline, CDR1 is ENHRY and CDR2 SYGVKD. This CDR3 comprises 17 residues. Trimming took 0 bases from V and 5 from J; bases not matched to a gene: 10. CDR3 amino acids: CAISESGAGTGKETQYF. CDR3 nucleotide sequence: TGTGCCATCAGTGAGTCCGGCGCAGGGACAGGGAAGGAGACCCAGTACTTC.

This clonotype came up a few times. The genes are TRBV7-2 and TRBJ2-3; 15 bases align to TRBD2. CDR1 is SGHTA and CDR2 is FQGNSA in the germline V gene. V shed 5 bases and J 3 bases; nucleotides not matched to a gene: 6. This CDR3 contains 17 residues. The CDR3 bases are TGTGCCAGCAGCCCCAGGACTAGCGGGAGGGGTACAGATACGCAGTATTTT. Amino acids: CASSPRTSGRGTDTQYF.

This clonotype has more than one count but fewer than ten. The J gene is TRBJ2-7, the V gene TRBV10-3, with D uncertain. Between the trimmed V and J ends, which lost 1 base and 3 bases, there was a span of 10 bases. Per germline, CDR1 ENHRY and CDR2 SYGVKD. This CDR3 has 14 amino acids. The CDR3 here is CAISEYPLGYEQYF. CDR3 sequence (DNA): TGTGCCATCAGTGAGTACCCGCTGGGCTACGAGCAGTACTTC.

This clonotype was counted only a few times. The chain combines TRBV20-1 with TRBJ2-7; D is unclear. The germline gives CDR1 DFQATT, CDR2 SNEGSKA (reference sequence). The CDR3 spans 9 residues. Trimming removed 3 bases at V and 6 bases at J, with 3 bases between. CDR3 protein: CSASREQYF. The CDR3 DNA reads as TGCAGTGCTAGTCGCGAGCAGTACTTC.

The CDR3 DNA sequence: TGTGCCAGCAGCTTAGTAGTCTCCTACGAGCAGTACTTC. Its translation: CASSLVVSYEQYF. The chain joins TRBV7-2 to TRBJ2-7; D gene uncertain. Per germline, CDR1 SGHTA and CDR2 FQGNSA. Trimming removed 1 base at V and 0 bases at J, with 4 bases between. The CDR3 sequence is 13 residues long. Full variable domain (rest looked up from reference TRBV7-2 and TRBJ2-7): GAGVSQSPSNKVTEKGKDVELRCDPISGHTALYWYRQSLGQGLEFLIYFQGNSAPDKSGLPSDRFSAERTGGSVSTLTIQRTQQEDSAVYLCASSLVVSYEQYFGPGTRLTVT.

This chain links TRBV6-5 with TRBJ2-2; a weak D match, TRBD1 (5 bases). This CDR3 region has 14 residues. Germline V lookup: CDR1 MNHEY, CDR2 SVGAGI. The V end lost 2 bases, the J end lost 4 bases, and 8 bases lay between the germline ends. CDR3 in amino acids: CASSYATATGELFF. CDR3 DNA sequence: TGTGCCAGCAGTTACGCGACAGCCACCGGGGAGCTGTTTTTT.

The chain employs TRBV7-2 and TRBJ2-3; 8 nucleotides align to TRBD2. V gave up 5 bases and J gave up 3 bases; unmatched junction bases: 13. Per the germline V gene, CDR1 is SGHTA and CDR2 is FQGNSA. This CDR3 comprises 17 residues. This CDR3 is CASSPYGGAGTTDTQYF. The CDR3 DNA reads as TGTGCCAGCAGCCCGTACGGGGGGGCCGGTACAACAGATACGCAGTATTTT.

The chain carries TRBV12-3 or TRBV12-4 and TRBJ2-7, with D possibly matching TRBD1 (6 bases). Trimming removed 1 base at V and 0 bases at J, with 13 bases between. This CDR3 contains 16 residues. CDR3 bases: TGTGCCAGCAGTTTAGTAGTCACAGGGAGCTCCTACGAGCAGTACTTC. Its translation is CASSLVVTGSSYEQYF.